Presented here are 16 T cell receptor beta chains from one specimen sequenced in a study of T-cell reconstitution after alpha-beta-depleted transplantation in children. Unique molecular identifiers featured in how the TCRbeta library was prepared. Using its own MiXCR run on the PCR reads, TCRdb lists one record per CDR3 protein. The table shows over 150,000 distinct CDR3 sequences, with over 5.5% occurring only once. The starting material was PBMCs from the stem cell graft donor, obtained from the stem cell graft. The receptors come from a human donor who donated a stem cell graft to a child with Wiskott-Aldrich syndrome.

V usage is TRBV30 and J usage is TRBJ2-3, with D uncertain. Germline values: CDR1 GTSNPN, CDR2 SVGIG (reference sequence). V was trimmed by 3 bases and J by 2 bases, leaving 15 bases between them. There are 15 residues in the CDR3. The CDR3 is CAWRRKSEYTDTQYF. CDR3 DNA sequence: TGTGCCTGGAGAAGGAAAAGCGAGTACACAGATACGCAGTATTTT. Looking up the rest from reference TRBV30 and TRBJ2-3 gives the full variable domain: SQTIHQWPATLVQPVGSPLSLECTVEGTSNPNLYWYRQAAGRGLQLLFYSVGIGQISSEVPQNLSASRPQDRQFILSSKKLLLSDSGFYLCAWRRKSEYTDTQYFGPGTRLTVL.

This clonotype was observed many times. The chain has TRBV7-2 and TRBJ2-1; the D is unclear. The V and J ends lost 7 bases and 5 bases respectively, with 21 bases between them. CDR1 is SGHTA, CDR2 FQGNSA, per germline. The length of the CDR3 is 16 residues. The CDR3 reads CASTPPGRARNNEQFF. The CDR3 nucleotides are TGTGCCAGCACCCCGCCAGGCAGAGCAAGAAACAATGAGCAGTTCTTC.

Many counts were recorded for this clonotype. For the CDR3, the DNA is TGCGCCAGCAGCCAACCGGACAGGGGCCTAAACATTCAGTACTTC. Amino acid sequence: CASSQPDRGLNIQYF. The chain links TRBV5-1 to TRBJ2-4, with TRBD1 matching 9 bases. This CDR3 is built from 15 residues. From germline, CDR1 is SGHRS and CDR2 YFSETQ. The J segment lost 6 bases and the V segment lost 4 bases, leaving 8 bases of the junction unmatched.

This clonotype showed up many times. This rearrangement joins TRBV5-1 to TRBJ2-7; the match to TRBD1 covers 7 bases. Trimming at V came to 2 bases and at J to 0 bases, leaving 2 bases not matched to a gene. CDR1 and CDR2 (germline): SGHRS, YFSETQ. The CDR3 spans 14 residues. The CDR3 loop reads CASSLEGASYEQYF. DNA of the CDR3: TGCGCCAGCAGCTTAGAGGGGGCCTCCTACGAGCAGTACTTC.

The chain has TRBV6-1 and TRBJ2-5; 8 bases agree with TRBD2. The CDR3 totals 14 residues. V trimming: 8 bases; J trimming: 5 bases; junction bases outside the gene matches: 10. CDR1 and CDR2 from the germline V gene are MNHNS and SASEGT. CDR3: CASSTRGGLETQYF. The CDR3 DNA sequence: TGTGCCAGCTCAACCCGGGGGGGGCTCGAGACCCAGTACTTC.

This clonotype was recorded many times. This chain connects TRBV5-1 to TRBJ1-5; D gene ambiguous. Per the germline V gene, CDR1 is SGHRS and CDR2 is YFSETQ. The CDR3 contains 13 residues. Deletions cut 2 bases from V and 7 bases from J, with 10 bases between. CDR3 sequence reads: CASSFEVGQPQHF. The CDR3, as DNA: TGCGCCAGCAGCTTTGAGGTCGGCCAGCCCCAGCATTTT. Full variable domain (outside the CDR3, taken from reference TRBV5-1 and TRBJ1-5): KAGVTQTPRYLIKTRGQQVTLSCSPISGHRSVSWYQQTPGQGLQFLFEYFSETQRNKGNFPGRFSGRQFSNSRSEMNVSTLELGDSALYLCASSFEVGQPQHFGDGTRLSIL.

The table lists this clonotype with many counts. This chain uses TRBV6-5 with TRBJ1-6, with a tentative D call TRBD1 (5 bases). This CDR3 is built from 16 residues. V lost 6 bases, J lost 0 bases, and 12 bases lay in between. CDR1 is MNHEY and CDR2 is SVGAGI in the germline V gene. Here the CDR3 DNA reads TGTGCCAGCAGGGCAGGGTGGAGCTCCTATAATTCACCCCTCCACTTT. Translation: CASRAGWSSYNSPLHF.

Ten or more counts support this clonotype. The chain is built from TRBV29-1 and TRBJ2-2; no firm D call. The V gene's germline CDR1 is SQVTM and CDR2 ANQGSEA. V gave up 0 bases and J gave up 7 bases, with 12 bases separating them. CDR3 length: 14 residues. CDR3 sequence: CSVEDKGFGGELFF. The DNA for the CDR3 is TGCAGCGTTGAAGATAAGGGTTTCGGCGGGGAGCTGTTTTTT.

The chain uses TRBV6-2 or TRBV6-3 and TRBJ2-4, with D tentatively TRBD1 (6 bases). CDR1 is MNHEY, CDR2 SVGEGT, per germline. V lost 6 bases and J 0 bases, leaving 18 bases between the germline ends. There are 17 residues in the CDR3. The CDR3 here is CASRGHGLTLAKNIQYF. The CDR3 region has the DNA TGTGCCAGCAGGGGACACGGGCTCACACTAGCCAAAAACATTCAGTACTTC.

This clonotype was recorded at least ten times. The J gene is TRBJ1-5, the V gene TRBV10-2, with unresolved D. Germline V gene sequence: CDR1 WSHSY, CDR2 SAAADI. The CDR3 covers 13 residues. V lost 7 bases and J 4 bases, leaving 11 bases between the germline ends. The chain's CDR3 is CASMRDSNQPQHF. Here the CDR3 DNA reads TGCGCCAGCATGAGGGATTCAAATCAGCCCCAGCATTTT.

This clonotype showed up just a few times. V gene TRBV5-6 combines with J gene TRBJ2-7; 7 nucleotides agree with TRBD1. Per the germline V gene, CDR1 is SGHDT and CDR2 is YYEEEE. Germline trimming cut 2 bases from V and 2 bases from J; bases unmatched to any gene: 4. This CDR3 has 14 amino acids. This chain's CDR3 is CASSFGTAPYEQYF. CDR3 nucleotide sequence: TGTGCCAGCAGCTTCGGGACAGCCCCCTACGAGCAGTACTTC.

This chain connects TRBV3-1 to TRBJ2-3; D not certain. V was pared by 4 bases and J by 4 bases, with 15 bases between. The CDR3 has 15 amino acids. CDR1 is LGHDT and CDR2 is YNNKEL in the germline V gene (reference sequence). Written as DNA, the CDR3 is TGTGCCAGCAGCCCACGTAGAATGGCAGCAGATACGCAGTATTTT. This gives the protein CASSPRRMAADTQYF.

This clonotype was counted many times. The CDR3 spells CASSLVAGEHYEQYF. CDR3 nucleotide sequence: TGTGCCAGCAGCTTAGTGGCGGGAGAGCACTACGAGCAGTACTTC. The rearrangement uses TRBV7-2 and TRBJ2-7, with 7 positions matching TRBD2. CDR1 is SGHTA, CDR2 FQGNSA, per germline. Trimming removed 1 base from V and 3 bases from J; junction bases left unmatched: 6. The CDR3 sequence is 15 residues long.

This clonotype was picked up many times. V usage is TRBV15 and J usage is TRBJ2-5, with 12 bases aligning to TRBD2. CDR1 and CDR2 (germline): LNHNV, YYDKDF (reference sequence). Trimming removed 0 bases from V and 5 bases from J; junction bases left unmatched: 4. CDR3 length equals 16 residues. CDR3 amino acids: CATSRDRGLAGETQYF. In nucleotides, the CDR3 is TGTGCCACCAGCAGAGATAGGGGACTAGCGGGTGAGACCCAGTACTTC.

This clonotype occurred many times. The chain employs TRBV25-1 and TRBJ2-5, with D possibly matching TRBD2 (5 bases). CDR1 is MGHDK, CDR2 SYGVNS, per germline. The CDR3 is 11 amino acids. The germline V and J ends were trimmed by 6 bases and 9 bases, with 11 bases remaining between them. The CDR3 spells CASRKEVAQYF. The DNA for the CDR3 is TGTGCCAGCAGGAAGGAGGTTGCCCAGTACTTC. Full variable domain (remainder filled in from reference TRBV25-1 and TRBJ2-5): EADIYQTPRYLVIGTGKKITLECSQTMGHDKMYWYQQDPGMELHLIHYSYGVNSTEKGDLSSESTVSRIRTEHFPLTLESARPSHTSQYLCASRKEVAQYFGPGTRLLVL.

This clonotype was found many times. V and J are TRBV6-4 and TRBJ2-3; tentative D call: TRBD1 (5 bases). The CDR3 loop spans 14 amino acids. Germline CDR1 and CDR2: MRHNA and SNTAGT. V was trimmed by 0 bases and J by 1 base, leaving 5 bases between them. The CDR3 protein is CASSDSTGTDTQYF. The CDR3 nucleotides read TGTGCCAGCAGTGACTCGACAGGCACAGATACGCAGTATTTT.